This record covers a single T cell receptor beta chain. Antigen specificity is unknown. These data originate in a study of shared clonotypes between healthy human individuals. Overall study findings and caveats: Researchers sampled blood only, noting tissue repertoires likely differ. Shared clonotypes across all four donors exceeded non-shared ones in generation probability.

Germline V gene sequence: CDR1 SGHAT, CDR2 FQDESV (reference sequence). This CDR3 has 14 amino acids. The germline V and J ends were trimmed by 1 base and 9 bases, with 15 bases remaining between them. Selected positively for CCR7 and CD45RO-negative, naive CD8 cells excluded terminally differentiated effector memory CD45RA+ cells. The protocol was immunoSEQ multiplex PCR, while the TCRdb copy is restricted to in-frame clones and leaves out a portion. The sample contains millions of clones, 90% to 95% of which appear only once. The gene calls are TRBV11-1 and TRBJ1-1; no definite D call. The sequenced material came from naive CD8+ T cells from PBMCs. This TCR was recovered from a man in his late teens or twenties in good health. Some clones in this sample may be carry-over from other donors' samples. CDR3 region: CASSLVSDVWKAFF. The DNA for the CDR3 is TGTGCCAGCAGCTTAGTTTCGGACGTTTGGAAAGCTTTCTTT.